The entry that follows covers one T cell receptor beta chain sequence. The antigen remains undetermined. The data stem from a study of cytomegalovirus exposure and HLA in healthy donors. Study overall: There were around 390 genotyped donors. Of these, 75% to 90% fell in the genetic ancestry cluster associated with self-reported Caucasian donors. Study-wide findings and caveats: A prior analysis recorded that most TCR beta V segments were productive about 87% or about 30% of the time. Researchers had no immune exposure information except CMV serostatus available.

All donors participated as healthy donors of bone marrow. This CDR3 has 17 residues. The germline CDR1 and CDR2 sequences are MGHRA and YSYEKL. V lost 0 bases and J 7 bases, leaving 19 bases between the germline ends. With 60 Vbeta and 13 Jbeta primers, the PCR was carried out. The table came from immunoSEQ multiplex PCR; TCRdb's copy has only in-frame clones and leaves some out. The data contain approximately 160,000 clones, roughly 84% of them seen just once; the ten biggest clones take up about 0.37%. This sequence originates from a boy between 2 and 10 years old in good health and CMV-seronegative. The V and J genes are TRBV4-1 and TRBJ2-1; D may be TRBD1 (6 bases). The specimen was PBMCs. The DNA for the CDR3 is TGCGCCAGCAGCCAAGATCCAGTTTCAGGGGTGGAGAATGAGCAGTTCTTC. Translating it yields CASSQDPVSGVENEQFF.